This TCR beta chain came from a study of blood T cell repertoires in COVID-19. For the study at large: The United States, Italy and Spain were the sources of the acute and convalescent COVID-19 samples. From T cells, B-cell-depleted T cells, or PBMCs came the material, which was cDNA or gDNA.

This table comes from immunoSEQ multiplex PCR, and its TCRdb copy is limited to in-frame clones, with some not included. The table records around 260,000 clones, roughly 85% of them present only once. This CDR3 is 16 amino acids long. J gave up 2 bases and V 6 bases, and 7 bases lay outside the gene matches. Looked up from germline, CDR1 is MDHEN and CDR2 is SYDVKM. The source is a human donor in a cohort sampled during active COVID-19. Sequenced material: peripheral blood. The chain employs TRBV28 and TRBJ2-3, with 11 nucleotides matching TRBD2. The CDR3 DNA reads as TGTGCCAGCAGGGTCAGTAGCGGGAGGGTCACAGATACGCAGTATTTT. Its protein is CASRVSSGRVTDTQYF.